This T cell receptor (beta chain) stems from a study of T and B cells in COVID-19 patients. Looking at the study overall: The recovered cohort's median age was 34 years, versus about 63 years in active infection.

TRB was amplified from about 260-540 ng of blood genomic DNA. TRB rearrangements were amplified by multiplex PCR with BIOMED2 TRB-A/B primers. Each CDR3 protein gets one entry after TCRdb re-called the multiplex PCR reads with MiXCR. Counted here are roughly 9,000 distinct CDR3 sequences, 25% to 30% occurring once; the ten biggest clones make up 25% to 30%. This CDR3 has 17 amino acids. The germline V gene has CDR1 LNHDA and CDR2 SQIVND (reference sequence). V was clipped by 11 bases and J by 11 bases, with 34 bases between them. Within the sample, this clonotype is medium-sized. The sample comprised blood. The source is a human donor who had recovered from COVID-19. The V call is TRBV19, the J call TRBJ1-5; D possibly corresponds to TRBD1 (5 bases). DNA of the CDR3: TGTGCCCGATATGCGGGGGAAGGCGGCAGGAAAAAGCGGGCCCAGCATTTT. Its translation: CARYAGEGGRKKRAQHF. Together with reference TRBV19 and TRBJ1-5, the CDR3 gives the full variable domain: DGGITQSPKYLFRKEGQNVTLSCEQNLNHDAMYWYRQDPGQGLRLIYYSQIVNDFQKGDIAEGYSVSREKKESFPLTVTSAQKNPTAFYLCARYAGEGGRKKRAQHFGDGTRLSIL.